The 20 T cell receptor beta chains below were found in one sample sequenced in a study of T cells in Graves' hyperthyroidism and ophthalmopathy. TCR beta CDR3 region amplification was performed from RNA transcripts. HTBI primers were used for first-round RT-PCR of the TCR CDR3. MiXCR, run by TCRdb on the multiplex PCR reads, gives a single entry per CDR3 protein. The sample includes under 750,000 distinct CDR3 sequences, approximately 19% of them seen just once. Material: blood. These receptors came from a woman between 45 and 60 years old with Graves' hyperthyroidism that later progressed to Graves' ophthalmopathy.

This clonotype was detected ten times or more. The V call is TRBV6-5, the J call TRBJ2-7; TRBD1 is a possible D gene (6 bases). The CDR3 is 15 residues long. Germline values: CDR1 MNHEY, CDR2 SVGAGI. V was trimmed by 0 bases and J by 1 base, leaving 10 bases between them. The CDR3 DNA reads as TGTGCCAGCAGTTACTCGGCGACAGGATCCTACGAGCAGTACTTC. This sequence encodes CASSYSATGSYEQYF.

The sample holds many counts of this clonotype. This chain joins TRBV7-8 and TRBJ1-2; weak D call: TRBD1 (6 bases). V was shortened by 2 bases and J by 1 base, with 11 bases between the two germline ends. The CDR3 totals 15 residues. In germline, CDR1 is SGHVS, CDR2 FQNEAQ. CDR3: CASSLSADSNYGYTF. The DNA for the CDR3 is TGTGCCAGCAGCTTATCTGCGGACAGTAACTATGGCTACACCTTC.

This clonotype has more than one count but fewer than ten. DNA of the CDR3: TGCAGTGCAATGGGACTAGCCATACTCTCCTACAATGAGCAGTTCTTC. As protein: CSAMGLAILSYNEQFF. The chain uses TRBV20-1 and TRBJ2-1, with 9 bases that match TRBD2. The CDR3 extends over 16 amino acids. Germline CDR1 and CDR2: DFQATT and SNEGSKA (reference sequence). Losses at the gene ends were 6 bases for V and 0 bases for J; bases not matched to a gene: 9.

In this sample, this clonotype turned up many times. The chain carries TRBV2 and TRBJ2-7, with 10 bases aligning to TRBD1. The CDR3 covers 14 residues. Trimming removed 8 bases from V and 1 base from J; junction bases left unmatched: 5. CDR1 and CDR2 from the germline V gene are SNHLY and FYNNEI. DNA for the CDR3: TGTGCCAGCCTAACGGACAGGGGGTCCTACGAGCAGTACTTC. Its protein product is CASLTDRGSYEQYF. The full variable domain, with the rest looked up from reference TRBV2 and TRBJ2-7, is EPEVTQTPSHQVTQMGQEVILRCVPISNHLYFYWYRQILGQKVEFLVSFYNNEISEKSEIFDDQFSVERPDGSNFTLKIRSTKLEDSAMYFCASLTDRGSYEQYFGPGTRLTVT.

This clonotype occurred many times. The chain joins TRBV11-2 to TRBJ1-2; no definite D call. The CDR3 loop spans 16 amino acids. The germline V gene has CDR1 SGHAT and CDR2 FQNNGV. V was shortened by 4 bases and J by 4 bases, with 19 bases between the two germline ends. CDR3 sequence: CASSSSRRELGYGYTF. The DNA of the CDR3 is TGTGCCAGCAGCTCATCTCGGCGGGAGTTGGGCTATGGCTACACCTTC.

The DNA for the CDR3 is TGTGCCAGCATTGGTAGGGTCCACGAGCAGTACTTC. This sequence encodes CASIGRVHEQYF. The chain is built from TRBV6-4 and TRBJ2-7, with D hard to call. Germline values: CDR1 MRHNA, CDR2 SNTAGT. This CDR3 is built from 12 residues. V lost 7 bases and J 5 bases, leaving 12 bases between the germline ends.

This clonotype was observed at least ten times. This rearrangement joins TRBV6-2 or TRBV6-3 to TRBJ1-5; perhaps TRBD1 as D (6 bases). CDR3 length: 14 amino acids. The V gene lost 4 bases and the J gene lost 4 bases, with 11 bases spanning the gap. Germline CDR1 is MNHEY and CDR2 is SVGEGT. The CDR3 DNA reads TGTGCCAGCAGTTCGGGACACCGTAATCAGCCCCAGCATTTT. This sequence encodes CASSSGHRNQPQHF.

This clonotype was observed at least ten times. This rearrangement joins TRBV11-2 to TRBJ2-3; maybe TRBD2 (6 bases). The CDR3 totals 15 residues. Looked up from germline, CDR1 is SGHAT and CDR2 is FQNNGV. Trimming cost V 0 bases and J 4 bases, with 11 bases left between them. The CDR3 bases are TGTGCCAGCAGCTTAGAGGGCTTAGCGGCAGATACGCAGTATTTT. As protein: CASSLEGLAADTQYF.

The rearrangement joins TRBV20-1 to TRBJ1-5; D is unclear. CDR1 is DFQATT, CDR2 SNEGSKA, per germline (reference sequence). CDR3 length: 15 residues. The V gene lost 0 bases and the J gene lost 0 bases, with 9 bases spanning the gap. CDR3 amino acids: CSARDWQNSNQPQHF. For the CDR3, the DNA is TGCAGTGCTAGAGATTGGCAAAATAGCAATCAGCCCCAGCATTTT.

The chain combines TRBV5-6 with TRBJ2-5; perhaps TRBD2 as D (6 bases). Germline V gene lookup returns CDR1 SGHDT and CDR2 YYEEEE. The ends were cut back, 6 bases at V and 9 bases at J, with 18 bases in the middle. The CDR3 spans 13 residues. The CDR3 is CASNLLGGGAQYF. The CDR3 DNA follows: TGTGCCAGCAATCTACTGGGGGGAGGAGCCCAGTACTTC.

This clonotype has just a few counts. The gene calls are TRBV6-8 and TRBJ1-5; D uncertain. Trimming took 2 bases from V and 4 from J, leaving 6 bases between them. From germline, CDR1 is MNHGY and CDR2 SAAAGT. The CDR3 has 13 residues. The CDR3 nucleotides are TGTGCCAGCAGTTACAAGTTTAATCAGCCCCAGCATTTT. Encoded protein: CASSYKFNQPQHF.

This clonotype was detected many times. The CDR3 DNA reads TGTGCCAGCAGTCAGGACAGGGACCCCACCGGGGAGCTGTTTTTT. Its translation is CASSQDRDPTGELFF. The chain joins TRBV2 to TRBJ2-2; 8 nucleotides align to TRBD1. CDR1 SNHLY and CDR2 FYNNEI come from the germline V gene. V lost 5 bases, J lost 4 bases, and 6 bases stayed unmatched. The CDR3 covers 15 residues. Together with reference TRBV2 and TRBJ2-2, the CDR3 gives the full variable domain: EPEVTQTPSHQVTQMGQEVILRCVPISNHLYFYWYRQILGQKVEFLVSFYNNEISEKSEIFDDQFSVERPDGSNFTLKIRSTKLEDSAMYFCASSQDRDPTGELFFGEGSRLTVL.

This clonotype was seen a handful of times. J is TRBJ1-6 and V is TRBV7-2; 9 nucleotides agree with TRBD1. CDR1 and CDR2 (germline): SGHTA, FQGNSA. J lost 1 base, V lost 5 bases, and 9 bases had no gene match. This CDR3 contains 18 residues. CDR3 in amino acids: CASSRNTGGRSYNSPLHF. In nucleotides, the CDR3 is TGTGCCAGCAGCCGGAATACAGGGGGCAGGTCCTATAATTCACCCCTCCACTTT.

The V and J genes are TRBV28 and TRBJ1-1, with a weak D call TRBD1 (6 bases). Germline V gene data show CDR1 as MDHEN and CDR2 as SYDVKM. This CDR3 has 14 amino acids. V was shortened by 5 bases and J by 7 bases, with 17 bases between the two germline ends. The CDR3 bases are TGTGCCAGCAGTGAGTCGGGGGGGGCCTATGAAGCTTTCTTT. Its translation is CASSESGGAYEAFF. Drawing the rest from reference TRBV28 and TRBJ1-1, the complete variable domain is DVKVTQSSRYLVKRTGEKVFLECVQDMDHENMFWYRQDPGLGLRLIYFSYDVKMKEKGDIPEGYSVSREKKERFSLILESASTNQTSMYLCASSESGGAYEAFFGQGTRLTVV.

The chain joins TRBV20-1 to TRBJ2-5, with D possibly being TRBD1 or TRBD2 (6 bases each). The ends were cut back, 1 base at V and 3 bases at J, with 15 bases in the middle. This CDR3 has 15 residues. CDR1 is DFQATT and CDR2 is SNEGSKA in the germline V gene (reference sequence). The CDR3 sequence is CSARGGRGPKETQYF. DNA for the CDR3: TGCAGTGCTAGAGGTGGTCGGGGGCCCAAAGAGACCCAGTACTTC.

This clonotype was seen ten or more times. The V gene is TRBV3-1, the J gene TRBJ1-3; the match to TRBD1 covers 7 bases. V lost 1 base and J lost 4; bases outside the gene matches: 10. This CDR3 is built from 17 residues. Germline loops: CDR1 LGHDT, CDR2 YNNKEL (reference sequence). The CDR3 protein is CASSQAVTPGQGNTIYF. Written as DNA, the CDR3 is TGTGCCAGCAGCCAAGCAGTAACCCCGGGACAGGGAAACACCATATATTTT.

At least ten counts were recorded for this clonotype. V is TRBV20-1 and J is TRBJ2-2; D possibly corresponds to TRBD2 (7 bases). There are 15 residues in the CDR3. Germline CDR1 is DFQATT and CDR2 is SNEGSKA (reference sequence). Between the trimmed V and J ends, which lost 6 bases and 3 bases, there was a span of 17 bases. The DNA for the CDR3 is TGCAGTGCCACTCCGCGGGGGCCCGACACCGGGGAGCTGTTTTTT. Translated, it gives CSATPRGPDTGELFF.

This clonotype was seen more than once but under ten times. The CDR3 reads CASREYGYTF. The CDR3 DNA sequence: TGTGCCAGCAGGGAGTATGGCTACACCTTC. This chain joins TRBV2 and TRBJ1-2, with D hard to call. The V gene lost 6 bases and the J gene lost 5 bases, with 4 bases spanning the gap. CDR1 and CDR2 (germline): SNHLY, FYNNEI. The CDR3 is made up of 10 amino acids.

This chain uses TRBV10-1 with TRBJ2-1; TRBD1 matches at 10 bases. Germline-derived CDR1 and CDR2 are WNHNN and SYGVQD (reference sequence). The V gene end was trimmed by 0 bases and the J gene end by 1 base; junction bases not matched to a gene: 3. This CDR3 is built from 17 residues. Here the CDR3 reads CASSESGQGGSYNEQFF. The CDR3 DNA reads as TGCGCCAGCAGTGAGTCAGGACAGGGGGGGTCCTACAATGAGCAGTTCTTC.

The chain recombines TRBV7-8 with TRBJ1-2; TRBD1 matches 8 bases. After removal of 5 bases from V and 0 bases from J, the junction contained 8 bases not matched to a gene. The CDR3 totals 16 residues. Germline CDR1 and CDR2: SGHVS and FQNEAQ. The DNA for the CDR3 is TGTGCCAGCAGCCGGGGACAGGACCCCTCTAACTATGGCTACACCTTC. It is translated as CASSRGQDPSNYGYTF.